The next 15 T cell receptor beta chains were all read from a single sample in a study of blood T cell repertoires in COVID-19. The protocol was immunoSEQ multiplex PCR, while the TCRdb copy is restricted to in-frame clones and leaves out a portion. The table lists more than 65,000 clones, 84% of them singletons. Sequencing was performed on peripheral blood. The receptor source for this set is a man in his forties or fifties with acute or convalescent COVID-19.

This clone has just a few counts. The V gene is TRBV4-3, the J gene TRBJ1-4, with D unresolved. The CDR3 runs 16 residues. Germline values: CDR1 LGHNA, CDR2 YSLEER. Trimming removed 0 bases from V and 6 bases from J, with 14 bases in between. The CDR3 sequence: CASSQDRVGVYEKLFF. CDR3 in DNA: TGCGCCAGCAGCCAAGATCGTGTGGGAGTTTATGAAAAACTGTTTTTT.

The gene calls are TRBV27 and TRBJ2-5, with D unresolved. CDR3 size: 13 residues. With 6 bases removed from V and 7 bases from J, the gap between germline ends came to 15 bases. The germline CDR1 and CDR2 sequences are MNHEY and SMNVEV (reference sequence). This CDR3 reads CASSRNERGTQYF. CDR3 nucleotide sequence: TGTGCCAGCAGCCGGAATGAAAGAGGGACCCAGTACTTC.

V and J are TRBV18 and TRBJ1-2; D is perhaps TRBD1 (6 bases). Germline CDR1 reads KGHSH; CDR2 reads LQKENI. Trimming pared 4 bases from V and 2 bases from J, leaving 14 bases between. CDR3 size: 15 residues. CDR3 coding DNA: TGTGCCAGCTCACTGGCCCGGACAGAGAACTATGGCTACACCTTC. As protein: CASSLARTENYGYTF.

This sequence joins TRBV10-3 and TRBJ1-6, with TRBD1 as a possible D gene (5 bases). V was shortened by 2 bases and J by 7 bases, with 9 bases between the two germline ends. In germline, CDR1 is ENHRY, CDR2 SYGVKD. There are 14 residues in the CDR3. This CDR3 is CAISELGGNSPLHF. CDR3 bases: TGTGCCATCAGTGAGCTGGGGGGGAATTCACCCCTCCACTTT.

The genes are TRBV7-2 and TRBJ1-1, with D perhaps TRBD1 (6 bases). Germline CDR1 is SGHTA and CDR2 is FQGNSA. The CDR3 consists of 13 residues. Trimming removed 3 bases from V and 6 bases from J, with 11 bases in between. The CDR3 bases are TGTGCCAGCAGCTTCAACAGGGTGCCTGAAGCTTTCTTT. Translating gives CASSFNRVPEAFF.

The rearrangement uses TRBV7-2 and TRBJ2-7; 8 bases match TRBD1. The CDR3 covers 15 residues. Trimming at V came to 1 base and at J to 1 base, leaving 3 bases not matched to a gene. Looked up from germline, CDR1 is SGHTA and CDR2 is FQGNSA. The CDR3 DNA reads TGTGCCAGCAGCTTAGTGGGGACAGGATCCTACGAGCAGTACTTC. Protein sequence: CASSLVGTGSYEQYF.

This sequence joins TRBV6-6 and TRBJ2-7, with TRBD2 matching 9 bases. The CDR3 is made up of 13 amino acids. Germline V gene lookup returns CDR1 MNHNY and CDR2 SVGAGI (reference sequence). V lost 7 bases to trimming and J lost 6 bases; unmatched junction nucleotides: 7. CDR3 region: CASKIAGAPEQYF. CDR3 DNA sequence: TGTGCCAGCAAGATAGCGGGAGCCCCCGAGCAGTACTTC.

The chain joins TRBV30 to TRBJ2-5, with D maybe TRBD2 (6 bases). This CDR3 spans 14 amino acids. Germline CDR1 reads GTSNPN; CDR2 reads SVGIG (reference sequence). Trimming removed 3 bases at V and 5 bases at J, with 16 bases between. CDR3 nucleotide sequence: TGTGCCTGGAGCGCCGGGGTAGCGGAGGAGACCCAGTACTTC. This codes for CAWSAGVAEETQYF.

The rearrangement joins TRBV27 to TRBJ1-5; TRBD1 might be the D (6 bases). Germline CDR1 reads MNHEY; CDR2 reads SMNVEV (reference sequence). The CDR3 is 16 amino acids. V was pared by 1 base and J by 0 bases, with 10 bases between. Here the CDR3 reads CASSLLAGDSNQPQHF. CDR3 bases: TGTGCCAGCAGTTTATTAGCAGGGGATAGCAATCAGCCCCAGCATTTT.

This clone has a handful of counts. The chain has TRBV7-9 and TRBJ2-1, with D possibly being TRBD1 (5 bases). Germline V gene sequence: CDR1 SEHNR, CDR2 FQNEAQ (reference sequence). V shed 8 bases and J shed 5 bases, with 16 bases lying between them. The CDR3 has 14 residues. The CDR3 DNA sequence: TGTGCCAGCGGCAGGACAAGCTCTAACAATGAGCAGTTCTTC. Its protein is CASGRTSSNNEQFF.

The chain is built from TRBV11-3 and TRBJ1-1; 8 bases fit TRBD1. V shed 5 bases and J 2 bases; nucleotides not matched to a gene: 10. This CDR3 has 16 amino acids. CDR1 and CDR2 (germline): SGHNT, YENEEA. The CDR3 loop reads CASSPYRGDGNTEAFF. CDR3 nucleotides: TGTGCCAGCAGCCCTTACAGGGGGGACGGTAACACTGAAGCTTTCTTT.

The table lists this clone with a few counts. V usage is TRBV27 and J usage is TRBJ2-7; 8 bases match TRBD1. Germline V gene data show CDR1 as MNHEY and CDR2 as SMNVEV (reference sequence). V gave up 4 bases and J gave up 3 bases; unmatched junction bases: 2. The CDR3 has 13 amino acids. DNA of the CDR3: TGTGCCAGCAGTTACAGGGGGTTCTACGAGCAGTACTTC. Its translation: CASSYRGFYEQYF.

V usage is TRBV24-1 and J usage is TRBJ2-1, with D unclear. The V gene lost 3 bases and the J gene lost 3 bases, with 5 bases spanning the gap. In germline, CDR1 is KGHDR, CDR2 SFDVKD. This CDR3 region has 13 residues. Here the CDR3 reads CATSDRHYNEQFF. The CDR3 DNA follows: TGTGCCACCAGTGATCGACACTACAATGAGCAGTTCTTC.

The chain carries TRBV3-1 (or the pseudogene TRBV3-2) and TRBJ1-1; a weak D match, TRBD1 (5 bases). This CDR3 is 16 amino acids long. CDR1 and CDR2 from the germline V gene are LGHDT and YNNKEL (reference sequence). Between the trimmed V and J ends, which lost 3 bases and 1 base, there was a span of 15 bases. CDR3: CASSHSRGGTNTEAFF. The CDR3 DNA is TGTGCCAGCAGCCACTCCCGAGGAGGGACGAACACTGAAGCTTTCTTT.

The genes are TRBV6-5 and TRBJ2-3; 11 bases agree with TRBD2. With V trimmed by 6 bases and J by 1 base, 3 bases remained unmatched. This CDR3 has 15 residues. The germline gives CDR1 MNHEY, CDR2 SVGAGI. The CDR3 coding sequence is TGTGCCAGCAGGGATAGCGGGGGGGGCACAGATACGCAGTATTTT. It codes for CASRDSGGGTDTQYF.